A selection of T cell receptor beta chains follows, all from one sample in a study of blood T cell repertoires in COVID-19. Here immunoSEQ multiplex PCR was the method, and the copy in TCRdb shows in-frame clones only, minus some. The sample holds about 280,000 clones, approximately 84% seen once. The specimen sequenced was peripheral blood. These receptors came from a woman aged 25 to 39 who had recovered from COVID-19. CDR3s include the opening cysteine and the closing phenylalanine or tryptophan. A D gene is named only where the DNA matches it firmly. Clone size is shown for a subset of rows, as once, few, many or a class of expanded clone.

cdr3_aa,cdr3_nt,clone_size,j_call,v_call,d_call
CASSLTDTQPQHF,TGTGCCAGCAGTTTAACCGACACCCAGCCCCAGCATTTT,NA,TRBJ1-5,TRBV27,NA
CASSPWGRVVDEQYF,TGCGCCAGCAGCCCGTGGGGCAGGGTCGTCGACGAGCAGTACTTC,NA,TRBJ2-7,TRBV4-1,NA
CASSERRNSPLHF,TGTGCCAGCAGTGAGAGGAGGAATTCACCCCTCCACTTT,NA,TRBJ1-6,TRBV6-1,NA
CASSSGGGRNTQYF,TGTGCCAGCAGCTCGGGAGGGGGCAGAAATACGCAGTATTTT,NA,TRBJ2-3,TRBV11-2,NA
CASSQVPGTGSGYTF,TGCGCCAGCAGCCAAGTCCCCGGGACAGGGAGCGGCTACACCTTC,NA,TRBJ1-2,TRBV4-3,TRBD1
CSAMTGDEQFF,TGCAGCGCCATGACAGGGGATGAGCAGTTCTTC,NA,TRBJ2-1,TRBV29-1,TRBD1
CASSELGTSGGENIQYF,TGTGCCAGCAGTGAATTAGGGACTAGCGGGGGGGAAAACATTCAGTACTTC,NA,TRBJ2-4,TRBV2,TRBD2
CASSFHQAFNTEAFF,TGTGCCAGCAGCTTCCACCAGGCATTCAACACTGAAGCTTTCTTT,NA,TRBJ1-1,TRBV7-2,NA
CASGGDSGDLAFF,TGTGCTAGTGGGGGGGACAGTGGGGATTTGGCTTTCTTT,NA,TRBJ1-1,TRBV12-5,TRBD1
CASSINQEPLHF,TGTGCCAGCAGTATCAATCAGGAACCCCTCCACTTT,NA,TRBJ1-6,TRBV28,NA
CASSIGVGLKRSSPLHF,TGTGCCAGTAGTATCGGGGTAGGTCTTAAACGGAGTTCACCCCTCCACTTT,NA,TRBJ1-6,TRBV19,NA
CASRTGEGVEAFF,TGTGCCAGTAGGACAGGGGAGGGGGTTGAAGCTTTCTTT,NA,TRBJ1-1,TRBV12-3/TRBV12-4,TRBD1
CASSGGLVTEAFF,TGTGCCAGCAGTGGAGGGTTGGTCACTGAAGCTTTCTTT,NA,TRBJ1-1,TRBV2,NA
CASSLARGHYGYTF,TGTGCCAGCAGCTTAGCGCGCGGCCACTATGGCTACACCTTC,NA,TRBJ1-2,TRBV7-8,NA
CASSFGQGKETQYF,TGTGCCAGCAGCTTCGGACAGGGGAAAGAGACCCAGTACTTC,NA,TRBJ2-5,TRBV13,TRBD1
CASSQDPRDRVNQPQHF,TGCGCCAGCAGCCAAGATCCAAGGGACAGGGTAAATCAGCCCCAGCATTTT,NA,TRBJ1-5,TRBV4-1,TRBD1
CATSPPQWQKTQYF,TGTGCCACTTCACCCCCTCAATGGCAGAAGACCCAGTACTTC,NA,TRBJ2-5,TRBV11-2,NA
CASSQTAVWEAFF,TGCGCCAGCAGTCAAACGGCGGTTTGGGAAGCTTTCTTT,NA,TRBJ1-1,TRBV23-1,NA
CASSLVGSAAETQYF,TGCGCCAGCAGCTTGGTGGGTAGCGCGGCCGAGACCCAGTACTTC,NA,TRBJ2-5,TRBV5-1,NA
CASSYDVQGSYGYTF,TGTGCCAGCAGTTACGATGTGCAGGGGAGCTATGGCTACACCTTC,once,TRBJ1-2,TRBV6-5,NA
CASSRTSGGYNEQFF,TGTGCCAGCAGCCGGACCTCAGGAGGGTACAATGAGCAGTTCTTC,NA,TRBJ2-1,TRBV7-6,NA
CASRTFLGQGTDTQYF,TGCGCCAGCAGAACCTTCTTGGGGCAGGGAACAGATACGCAGTATTTT,NA,TRBJ2-3,TRBV5-1,NA
CASSPHRGGDNSPLHF,TGTGCCAGCAGCCCTCACCGGGGGGGGGATAATTCACCCCTCCACTTT,NA,TRBJ1-6,TRBV5-5,NA
CASSQARAYEQYF,TGCGCCAGCAGCCAAGCTAGAGCCTACGAGCAGTACTTC,NA,TRBJ2-7,TRBV4-3,NA
CASSRQGDTEAFF,TGTGCCAGCAGTCGACAGGGGGACACTGAAGCTTTCTTT,NA,TRBJ1-1,TRBV11-3,TRBD1
CASRRRLASGDEQFF,TGTGCCAGCAGGCGCCGGCTAGCGAGTGGAGATGAGCAGTTCTTC,NA,TRBJ2-1,TRBV7-2,NA
CASSPGTTTTDTQYF,TGTGCCAGCTCACCAGGGACAACTACCACAGATACGCAGTATTTT,NA,TRBJ2-3,TRBV18,NA
CASLPAGAADTQYF,TGTGCCAGCCTCCCAGCGGGAGCGGCAGATACGCAGTATTTT,NA,TRBJ2-3,TRBV6-5,TRBD2
CASSLGKGGDYGYTF,TGTGCCAGCAGCTTAGGGAAAGGGGGCGACTATGGCTACACCTTC,NA,TRBJ1-2,TRBV7-8,TRBD1
CASSEESPRPQHF,TGTGCCAGCAGTGAAGAATCCCCCCGGCCCCAGCATTTT,few,TRBJ1-5,TRBV2,NA
CASSHLSGRPADTQYF,TGTGCCAGCAGCCACCTTAGCGGGAGGCCCGCAGATACGCAGTATTTT,NA,TRBJ2-3,TRBV5-4,TRBD2
CAISGFGQKNEKLFF,TGTGCCATCAGCGGATTCGGACAGAAGAATGAAAAACTGTTTTTT,NA,TRBJ1-4,TRBV10-3,NA
CASSLAAARGFDTQYF,TGTGCCAGCAGCTTAGCGGCGGCTAGAGGGTTTGATACGCAGTATTTT,NA,TRBJ2-3,TRBV7-8,NA
CASSSRLNTGELFF,TGTGCCAGCAGCTCCCGACTAAACACCGGGGAGCTGTTTTTT,NA,TRBJ2-2,TRBV7-3,NA
CASSLGGWDTQYF,TGCGCCAGCAGCTTGGGCGGGTGGGATACGCAGTATTTT,NA,TRBJ2-3,TRBV5-1,NA
CASSAPHRENEQFF,TGTGCCAGCAGCGCCCCCCATCGGGAAAATGAGCAGTTCTTC,NA,TRBJ2-1,TRBV9,NA
CASSDGGPYNEQFF,TGTGCCAGCAGTGATGGGGGCCCCTACAATGAGCAGTTCTTC,NA,TRBJ2-1,TRBV2,NA
CASSYEPGQAYEQYF,TGTGCCAGCAGCTATGAACCGGGACAGGCGTACGAGCAGTACTTC,NA,TRBJ2-7,TRBV11-2,TRBD1
CASSVISGDVNYGYTF,TGTGCCAGCAGCGTGATTTCGGGGGATGTTAACTATGGCTACACCTTC,NA,TRBJ1-2,TRBV9,NA
CASSLRTGGGEQYF,TGTGCCAGCAGCTTAAGGACAGGGGGCGGTGAGCAGTACTTC,NA,TRBJ2-7,TRBV7-9,TRBD1
CASSQDPLNYGYTF,TGTGCCAGCAGCCAAGATCCCCTTAACTATGGCTACACCTTC,NA,TRBJ1-2,TRBV3-1/TRBV3-2,NA